These T cell receptor beta chains were read from a single sample in a study of cytomegalovirus exposure and HLA in healthy donors. Profiling relied on immunoSEQ multiplex PCR, and the TCRdb table lists in-frame clones only, not all of them. The sample totals some 200,000 clones. The sequenced sample was PBMCs. Receptors were obtained from a girl under 10 years old in good health and CMV-seropositive. CDR3s leave out the opening cysteine and the closing phenylalanine or tryptophan.

16 | TRBJ1-1 | TRBV11-2 | ASSLDVGGLPINTEAF
12 | TRBJ1-4 | TRBV5-8 | ASSRTGVNEKLF
14 | TRBJ2-3 | TRBV5-1 | ASSTRQAPSTDTQY
14 | TRBJ1-5 | TRBV11-2 | ASSLVAGGGNQPQH
13 | TRBJ1-2 | TRBV7-9 | ASSFPLTGNYGYT
12 | TRBJ2-3 | TRBV5-4 | ASTIAGGVDTQY
16 | TRBJ2-1 | TRBV11-2 | ASSLDWSSGDGVNEQF
11 | TRBJ2-2 | TRBV7-2 | ASSWTGSGELF
18 | TRBJ2-1 | TRBV7-8 | ASSLQGTSGVLSSYNEQF
10 | TRBJ1-1 | TRBV29-1 | SVAPNPAEAF
11 | TRBJ1-5 | TRBV7-2 | ASSRDSDQPQH
13 | TRBJ2-7 | TRBV15 | ATSRGGEIAYEQY
16 | TRBJ2-1 | TRBV5-1 | ASSSGLAGPSSYNEQF
13 | TRBJ1-1 | TRBV28 | ASSLFWRENTEAF
13 | TRBJ2-7 | TRBV5-1 | ASSLLAGSSYEQY
13 | TRBJ2-7 | TRBV7-2 | ASSRRTGSSYEQY
14 | - | TRBV5-4 | ASSRDRLGARYEQY
16 | TRBJ1-3 | TRBV7-8 | ASSRRGVQGLFGNTIY
15 | TRBJ2-2 | TRBV19 | ASSFPSGLKGTGELF
11 | TRBJ1-4 | TRBV5-1 | ASSLYRNEKLF
14 | TRBJ1-5 | TRBV5-1 | ASSLGDRDGDQPQH
14 | TRBJ2-3 | TRBV6-5 | ASSFGQREWPDTQY
13 | TRBJ2-3 | TRBV6-1 | ASSLAGGPSDTQY
10 | TRBJ2-1 | TRBV7-9 | ASSLDPSEQF
13 | TRBJ1-2 | TRBV27 | ASSLQGPKSYGYT
14 | TRBJ2-1 | TRBV27 | ASSSLLGAGYNEQF
13 | TRBJ2-2 | TRBV18 | ASSPGGINTGELF
11 | TRBJ2-7 | TRBV11-2 | ASSLGRVYEQY
13 | TRBJ2-7 | TRBV28 | ASSKYRGPPYEQY